The 18 T cell receptor beta chains reported below all come from one sample, sequenced in a study of cytomegalovirus exposure and HLA in healthy donors. The PCR employed 60 Vbeta primers together with 13 Jbeta primers. TCRdb's copy holds only in-frame clones and misses some; the assay was immunoSEQ multiplex PCR. The data show about 150,000 clones, roughly three quarters seen once. The specimen sequenced was PBMCs. These receptors all stem from a woman in her forties or fifties in good health and CMV-seropositive.

This chain joins TRBV5-4 and TRBJ2-2; 7 bases are a match to TRBD1. V was pared by 0 bases and J by 3 bases, with 5 bases of the junction left unmatched. The CDR3 sequence is 16 residues long. CDR1 SGHNT and CDR2 YYREEE come from the germline V gene (reference sequence). CDR3 in DNA: TGTGCCAGCAGCTTGGGAGGGCAGGGGGACACCGGGGAGCTGTTTTTT. This sequence encodes CASSLGGQGDTGELFF.

The rearrangement uses TRBV2 and TRBJ2-2, with 7 positions matching TRBD2. The CDR3 extends over 14 amino acids. J lost 3 bases, V lost 7 bases, and 5 bases had no gene match. The germline CDR1 and CDR2 sequences are SNHLY and FYNNEI. The CDR3 nucleotides are TGTGCCAGCATGGGGACTACTGACACCGGGGAGCTGTTTTTT. Amino acids: CASMGTTDTGELFF.

The V and J genes are TRBV14 and TRBJ1-6; no reliable D call. This CDR3 contains 16 residues. Between the trimmed V and J ends, which lost 3 bases and 6 bases, there was a span of 15 bases. Per germline, CDR1 SGHDN and CDR2 FVKESK. CDR3 DNA sequence: TGTGCCAGCAGCCAGTTAGGGAGTATCGGTAATTCACCCCTCCACTTT. Its translation is CASSQLGSIGNSPLHF.

This clone was observed once. The V and J genes are TRBV7-8 and TRBJ2-7, with 9 bases aligning to TRBD2. The germline CDR1 and CDR2 sequences are SGHVS and FQNEAQ. V was pared by 5 bases and J by 4 bases, with 9 bases of the junction left unmatched. The CDR3 consists of 15 residues. CDR3 sequence: CASSLDSGSEYEQYF. In DNA, the CDR3 is TGTGCCAGCAGCCTAGATAGCGGGAGTGAGTACGAGCAGTACTTC.

The chain links TRBV7-9 to TRBJ1-2, with a tentative D call TRBD1 (6 bases). CDR3 size: 14 residues. V lost 3 bases, J lost 3 bases, and 11 bases lay in between. The germline gives CDR1 SEHNR, CDR2 FQNEAQ (reference sequence). Here the CDR3 DNA reads TGTGCCAGCAGCTTTACAGGGCAGGACTATGGCTACACCTTC. It translates to CASSFTGQDYGYTF.

The rearrangement joins TRBV7-2 to TRBJ2-5; unclear D gene. CDR3 length equals 14 residues. The germline CDR1 and CDR2 sequences are SGHTA and FQGNSA. V lost 5 bases to trimming and J lost 2 bases, with 12 bases between them. The CDR3 DNA sequence: TGTGCCAGCAGCCCACATTGGGCTCAAGAGACCCAGTACTTC. It codes for CASSPHWAQETQYF. Looking up the rest from reference TRBV7-2 and TRBJ2-5 gives the full variable domain: GAGVSQSPSNKVTEKGKDVELRCDPISGHTALYWYRQSLGQGLEFLIYFQGNSAPDKSGLPSDRFSAERTGGSVSTLTIQRTQQEDSAVYLCASSPHWAQETQYFGPGTRLLVL.

This rearrangement joins TRBV7-2 to TRBJ2-7; D may be TRBD2 (5 bases). Trimming took 7 bases from V and 7 from J, leaving 5 bases between them. This CDR3 is 9 amino acids long. Germline V lookup: CDR1 SGHTA, CDR2 FQGNSA. Written as DNA, the CDR3 is TGTGCCAGCACGGGAGAGCAGTACTTC. It translates to CASTGEQYF.

The chain is built from TRBV4-3 and TRBJ2-3, with 7 bases identical to TRBD2. The CDR3 loop spans 15 amino acids. After removal of 0 bases from V and 8 bases from J, the junction contained 8 bases not matched to a gene. The germline V gene has CDR1 LGHNA and CDR2 YSLEER. The CDR3 reads CASSQDRRTSRTQYF. The DNA for the CDR3 is TGCGCCAGCAGCCAAGATCGTAGGACTAGTCGTACGCAGTATTTT.

The rearrangement links TRBV11-3 to TRBJ1-1, with 8 bases that match TRBD1. V gave up 1 base and J gave up 0 bases; unmatched junction bases: 4. The CDR3 totals 16 residues. Germline V gene lookup returns CDR1 SGHNT and CDR2 YENEEA. The CDR3 DNA follows: TGTGCCAGCAGCTTAGGACAGGGGCTTATGAACACTGAAGCTTTCTTT. Translating it yields CASSLGQGLMNTEAFF. Full variable domain (outside the CDR3, taken from reference TRBV11-3 and TRBJ1-1): EAGVVQSPRYKIIEKKQPVAFWCNPISGHNTLYWYLQNLGQGPELLIRYENEEAVDDSQLPKDRFSAERLKGVDSTLKIQPAELGDSAVYLCASSLGQGLMNTEAFFGQGTRLTVV.

V gene TRBV5-4 combines with J gene TRBJ2-5; 13 positions agree with TRBD2. The CDR3 covers 16 residues. J was trimmed by 4 bases and V by 3 bases; bases with no gene match: 6. The germline CDR1 and CDR2 sequences are SGHNT and YYREEE (reference sequence). The chain's CDR3 is CASSSTSGGRGETQYF. CDR3 in DNA: TGTGCCAGCAGCTCGACTAGCGGGGGGCGGGGAGAGACCCAGTACTTC.

This sequence joins TRBV11-3 and TRBJ2-3, with 8 bases aligning to TRBD2. This CDR3 comprises 14 residues. The germline V gene has CDR1 SGHNT and CDR2 YENEEA. Germline trimming cut 5 bases from V and 4 bases from J; bases unmatched to any gene: 5. The CDR3 DNA reads TGTGCCAGCAGCCTTCGGACTAGCCCAGATACGCAGTATTTT. It translates to CASSLRTSPDTQYF.

The CDR3 sequence: CASSIAYEQYF. The CDR3 DNA reads as TGTGCCAGCAGCATAGCCTACGAGCAGTACTTC. V is TRBV5-6 and J is TRBJ2-5, with unresolved D. With the DNA end fitting TRBJ2-7 better, the J assignment may be wrong. In germline, CDR1 is SGHDT, CDR2 YYEEEE. The CDR3 has 11 residues.

V gene TRBV18 combines with J gene TRBJ1-4; possible D gene TRBD1, 6 bases. The CDR3 runs 16 residues. The V gene's germline CDR1 is KGHSH and CDR2 LQKENI. V lost 3 bases and J lost 6, with 17 bases in between. The CDR3 DNA is TGTGCCAGCTCACCCAACGCTGGGGGCGAAGATGAAAAACTGTTTTTT. Translated: CASSPNAGGEDEKLFF.

The gene calls are TRBV7-2 and TRBJ1-2; 7 bases line up with TRBD1. CDR1 and CDR2 (germline): SGHTA, FQGNSA. With V trimmed by 5 bases and J by 8 bases, 11 bases remained unmatched. CDR3 length: 14 amino acids. The CDR3 sequence: CASSPPTGTAGYTF. The CDR3 DNA sequence: TGTGCCAGCAGCCCTCCGACAGGGACGGCAGGCTACACCTTC.

This chain links TRBV9 with TRBJ2-1; 10 bases are a match to TRBD2. Germline CDR1 SGDLS, CDR2 YYNGEE. V was pared by 4 bases and J by 3 bases, with 4 bases of the junction left unmatched. This CDR3 contains 15 residues. The CDR3 sequence: CASSTRTSGYNEQFF. CDR3 nucleotide sequence: TGTGCCAGCAGCACCCGGACTAGCGGCTACAATGAGCAGTTCTTC.

This chain joins TRBV29-1 and TRBJ1-1; possible D gene TRBD1, 6 bases. Trimming shortened V by 7 bases and J by 1 base, and 16 bases separated the two germline ends. Germline CDR1 and CDR2: SQVTM and ANQGSEA. This CDR3 spans 14 amino acids. This CDR3 is CSASTGDGNTEAFF. The CDR3 nucleotides are TGCAGCGCTTCGACAGGTGATGGGAACACTGAAGCTTTCTTT.

J is TRBJ2-1 and V is TRBV9, with 8 bases lining up with TRBD2. V was clipped by 0 bases and J by 7 bases; unmatched bases: 12. Germline CDR1 is SGDLS and CDR2 is YYNGEE. There are 17 residues in the CDR3. The CDR3 protein is CASSVDPTGTSVNEQFF. The DNA for the CDR3 is TGTGCCAGCAGCGTAGACCCGACCGGGACTAGTGTTAATGAGCAGTTCTTC.

This chain uses TRBV6-4 with TRBJ1-1, with D perhaps TRBD1 (6 bases). This CDR3 region has 16 residues. The V gene lost 1 base and the J gene lost 3 bases, with 15 bases spanning the gap. Germline V gene data show CDR1 as MRHNA and CDR2 as SNTAGT. CDR3 region: CASSDYGQGRDTEAFF. The CDR3, as DNA: TGTGCCAGCAGTGACTACGGGCAGGGGAGGGACACTGAAGCTTTCTTT.